This T cell receptor (beta chain) originates from a study of CD8+CD57+ T cells in acquired aplastic anemia. As concerns this clonotype: The antigen remains unidentified.

Study conclusions and caveats: About 27 CD8+ CDR3 sequences were shared between patients and controls. Patients and healthy controls showed no significant CD8+ Simpson's diversity difference.

Patients selected for sequencing had displayed CD8+CD57+ cell expansion by flow cytometry. Severe acquired aplastic anemia was the diagnosis recorded for all patients. Patient blood was sampled before any therapy had been received. Deletions cut 1 base from V and 2 bases from J, with 9 bases between. Germline loops: CDR1 SNHLY, CDR2 FYNNEI. The CDR3 is 15 amino acids. TCR beta VDJ and CDR3 were profiled, and genomic DNA was the template. TCRdb itself ran the reads through MiXCR, one entry per CDR3 protein. This table has 150,000 to 200,000 distinct CDR3 sequences, less than 60% appearing once. V and J are TRBV2 and TRBJ1-5; D remains unclear. The sequencing sample was made of sorted CD4+, CD8+, or CD8+CD57+ T cells (not recorded which) from PBMCs. This TCR came from a human donor with aplastic anemia. CDR3 nucleotides: TGTGCCAGCAGTGAAGGCAGAATTGGCAATCAGCCCCAGCATTTT. As protein: CASSEGRIGNQPQHF. The variable domain in full, with the rest retrieved from reference TRBV2 and TRBJ1-5, is EPEVTQTPSHQVTQMGQEVILRCVPISNHLYFYWYRQILGQKVEFLVSFYNNEISEKSEIFDDQFSVERPDGSNFTLKIRSTKLEDSAMYFCASSEGRIGNQPQHFGDGTRLSIL.